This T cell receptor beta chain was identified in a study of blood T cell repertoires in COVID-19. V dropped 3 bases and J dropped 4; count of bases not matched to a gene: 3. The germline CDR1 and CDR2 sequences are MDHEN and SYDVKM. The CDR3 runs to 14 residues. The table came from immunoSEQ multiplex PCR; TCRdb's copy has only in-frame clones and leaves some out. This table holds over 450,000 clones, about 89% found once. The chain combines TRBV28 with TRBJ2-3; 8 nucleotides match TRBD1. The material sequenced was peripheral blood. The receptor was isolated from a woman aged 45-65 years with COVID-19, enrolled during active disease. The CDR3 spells CASSFRGRSDTQYF. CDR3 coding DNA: TGTGCCAGCAGTTTCAGGGGGCGATCAGATACGCAGTATTTT. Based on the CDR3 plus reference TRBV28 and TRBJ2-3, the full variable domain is DVKVTQSSRYLVKRTGEKVFLECVQDMDHENMFWYRQDPGLGLRLIYFSYDVKMKEKGDIPEGYSVSREKKERFSLILESASTNQTSMYLCASSFRGRSDTQYFGPGTRLTVL.